This T cell receptor beta chain originates from a study of human thymus T cells. The method was immunoSEQ multiplex PCR; TCRdb's version includes in-frame clones alone and lacks a portion of them. The sample lists some 120,000 clones; over 85% were seen once. During corrective heart surgery, resections were taken, and the thymus tissue came from them. Per the germline V gene, CDR1 is SGHDN and CDR2 is FVKESK. The germline V and J ends were trimmed by 1 base and 0 bases, with 18 bases remaining between them. The CDR3 sequence is 18 residues long. The receptor was isolated from a boy under two years old with a congenital heart defect but otherwise immunologically healthy. The chain recombines TRBV14 with TRBJ1-2; no reliable D call. Sequenced sample: thymus tissue. The CDR3 sequence is CASSQGGRRKSSNYGYTF. The CDR3 nucleotides read TGTGCCAGCAGCCAAGGAGGCAGGCGAAAGTCCTCTAACTATGGCTACACCTTC.